A selection of T cell receptor beta chains follows, all from one sample in a study of T-cell reconstitution after alpha-beta-depleted transplantation in children. MiXCR was run by TCRdb on the PCR reads, yielding one entry per CDR3 protein. This table holds just over 200,000 distinct CDR3 sequences, 8.4% found once. This specimen was PBMCs, mostly from graft donor cells, taken 360 days after TCRalphabeta/CD19-depleted stem cell transplant. All receptors derive from a male patient between 2 and 10 years old who had a stem cell transplant for acute myeloid leukemia, so the T cells may come from the graft donor. CDR3s leave out the opening cysteine and the closing phenylalanine or tryptophan.

v_gene | CDR3aa
TRBV3-1 | ASSPRPLAGYEQY
TRBV5-5 | ASRPQVQADYEQY
TRBV5-1 | ASSLRDRTYNEQF
TRBV12-3/TRBV12-4 | ASSLEVDEQY
TRBV10-3 | AIIREIPSSTDTQY
TRBV29-1 | SVILAGTSSYEQY
TRBV20-1 | SASPYRGVNQPQH
TRBV19 | ASSIQGYTDTQY
TRBV29-1 | SVTRTGGLDGYT
TRBV7-2 | ASSLTGQGTYGYT